Presented here are 32 T cell receptor beta chains from one specimen sequenced in a study of T cells after yellow fever vaccination. Using its own MiXCR run on the 5' RACE reads, TCRdb lists one record per CDR3 protein. The repertoire consists of under 55,000 distinct CDR3 sequences, with less than 8% occurring once and the leading ten covering 20% to 25%. Sequences were derived from CD8+ T cells not binding an NS4B(214-222) dextramer, sorted from PBMCs, sampled 45 days after the first yellow fever vaccination. These receptors all come from a man aged 18-30 years who received the YFV17D yellow fever vaccine.

The chain is built from TRBV27 and TRBJ2-5, with TRBD1 identical over 8 bases. The V gene end was trimmed by 2 bases and the J gene end by 5 bases; junction bases not matched to a gene: 7. Germline CDR1 reads MNHEY; CDR2 reads SMNVEV (reference sequence). This CDR3 comprises 15 residues. CDR3 loop: CASSLLGQVRETQYF. CDR3 nucleotides: TGTGCCAGCAGTTTACTGGGACAGGTTAGGGAGACCCAGTACTTC.

The rearrangement uses TRBV11-2 and TRBJ2-7; D is uncertain. This CDR3 spans 14 amino acids. V was cut by 7 bases and J by 0 bases, with 13 bases left in between. The V gene's germline CDR1 is SGHAT and CDR2 FQNNGV. CDR3 sequence: CASNTWKSSYEQYF. The CDR3 DNA follows: TGTGCCAGCAACACTTGGAAGAGCTCCTACGAGCAGTACTTC. Full variable domain (remainder filled in from reference TRBV11-2 and TRBJ2-7): EAGVAQSPRYKIIEKRQSVAFWCNPISGHATLYWYQQILGQGPKLLIQFQNNGVVDDSQLPKDRFSAERLKGVDSTLKIQPAKLEDSAVYLCASNTWKSSYEQYFGPGTRLTVT.

This clonotype was found many times. This chain uses TRBV20-1 with TRBJ2-3; D ambiguous. The germline gives CDR1 DFQATT, CDR2 SNEGSKA (reference sequence). V dropped 1 base and J dropped 0 bases, with 17 bases sitting between them. This CDR3 spans 17 amino acids. Written as DNA, the CDR3 is TGCAGTGCTAGAGGCCTTCTTCTCGGGCAAAGCACAGATACGCAGTATTTT. Translating it yields CSARGLLLGQSTDTQYF.

The chain carries TRBV6-5 and TRBJ1-5; D gene uncertain. Trimming left V 5 bases short and J 5 bases short, with 1 base between. Germline loops: CDR1 MNHEY, CDR2 SVGAGI. There are 10 residues in the CDR3. The CDR3 sequence: CASSDQPQHF. CDR3 nucleotides: TGTGCCAGCAGTGATCAGCCCCAGCATTTT.

In the case of this clonotype: A single base separates this from a much larger clone, so it may be a read error. This rearrangement joins TRBV10-3 to TRBJ1-2, with 9 bases fitting TRBD1. J was trimmed by 0 bases and V by 2 bases; bases with no gene match: 13. CDR3 length: 19 residues. The germline V gene has CDR1 ENHRY and CDR2 SYGVKD. The CDR3, as DNA: TGTGCCATCAGTGAGGCGACAGGGGGACTACCTTCCGCTAACTATGGCTACACCTTC. It translates to CAISEATGGLPSANYGYTF.

This clonotype came up many times. This chain joins TRBV11-2 and TRBJ1-2, with 7 bases lining up with TRBD1. V was pared by 4 bases and J by 8 bases, with 4 bases of the junction left unmatched. Germline V gene sequence: CDR1 SGHAT, CDR2 FQNNGV. The CDR3 totals 12 residues. CDR3 amino acids: CASSSIGGGYTF. CDR3 nucleotides: TGTGCCAGCAGCTCAATAGGGGGCGGCTACACCTTC. The full variable domain, completed using reference TRBV11-2 and TRBJ1-2, is EAGVAQSPRYKIIEKRQSVAFWCNPISGHATLYWYQQILGQGPKLLIQFQNNGVVDDSQLPKDRFSAERLKGVDSTLKIQPAKLEDSAVYLCASSSIGGGYTFGSGTRLTVV.

This clonotype was seen repeatedly, ten times or more. The CDR3 DNA reads TGTGCCAGCAGCTTATCGGACAGCTTGTCGGACGAGCAGTACGTC. This translates into CASSLSDSLSDEQYV. The rearrangement joins TRBV7-6 to TRBJ2-7; maybe TRBD1 (6 bases). Trimming shortened V by 2 bases and J by 5 bases, and 16 bases separated the two germline ends. The CDR3 has 15 residues. CDR1 is SGHVS and CDR2 is FNYEAQ in the germline V gene.

There are a few counts of this clonotype. The gene calls are TRBV6-1 and TRBJ2-3, with D possibly being TRBD2 (7 bases). The CDR3 contains 14 residues. From germline, CDR1 is MNHNS and CDR2 SASEGT. Trimming removed 8 bases from V and 6 bases from J, with 18 bases in between. CDR3 protein: CASRGAGPMDTQYF. The CDR3 DNA reads TGTGCCAGCCGGGGGGCAGGTCCCATGGATACGCAGTATTTT.

The chain joins TRBV19 to TRBJ1-1; D gene uncertain. The germline gives CDR1 LNHDA, CDR2 SQIVND (reference sequence). The CDR3 is 16 amino acids. The germline V and J ends were trimmed by 7 bases and 0 bases, with 18 bases remaining between them. CDR3 protein: CASTEDDTGLNTEAFF. The CDR3 coding sequence is TGTGCCAGTACCGAAGACGACACGGGTTTGAACACTGAAGCTTTCTTT.

The chain links TRBV7-6 to TRBJ2-2; 9 positions agree with TRBD2. The junction had 7 bases not matched to a gene; V was cut back by 3 bases and J by 5 bases. This CDR3 is built from 16 residues. Germline CDR1 SGHVS, CDR2 FNYEAQ. The CDR3 sequence: CASSFTRGGGTGELFF. CDR3 in DNA: TGTGCCAGCAGCTTCACGCGGGGGGGCGGAACCGGGGAGCTGTTTTTT. The whole variable domain, filled in from reference TRBV7-6 and TRBJ2-2, reads GAGVSQSPRYKVTKRGQDVALRCDPISGHVSLYWYRQALGQGPEFLTYFNYEAQQDKSGLPNDRFSAERPEGSISTLTIQRTEQRDSAMYRCASSFTRGGGTGELFFGEGSRLTVL.

This rearrangement joins TRBV29-1 to TRBJ1-2; D remains ambiguous. Trimming removed 6 bases from V and 2 bases from J, with 7 bases in between. The length of the CDR3 is 11 residues. Germline V gene sequence: CDR1 SQVTM, CDR2 ANQGSEA. The CDR3: CSVQANYGYTF. The CDR3 nucleotides read TGCAGCGTGCAGGCCAACTATGGCTACACCTTC.

This chain joins TRBV7-9 and TRBJ1-1; unclear D gene. Trimming pared 2 bases from V and 1 base from J, leaving 11 bases between. The germline gives CDR1 SEHNR, CDR2 FQNEAQ (reference sequence). CDR3 size: 15 residues. Here the CDR3 reads CASSLSAERNTEAFF. CDR3 in DNA: TGTGCCAGCAGCTTATCGGCAGAAAGGAACACTGAAGCTTTCTTT. The whole variable domain, remainder taken from reference TRBV7-9 and TRBJ1-1, is DTGVSQNPRHKITKRGQNVTFRCDPISEHNRLYWYRQTLGQGPEFLTYFQNEAQLEKSRLLSDRFSAERPKGSFSTLEIQRTEQGDSAMYLCASSLSAERNTEAFFGQGTRLTVV.

The chain links TRBV19 to TRBJ2-7, with 11 positions matching TRBD1. Germline V CDR1 and CDR2: LNHDA, SQIVND (reference sequence). After removal of 6 bases from V and 0 bases from J, the junction contained 13 bases not matched to a gene. The CDR3 extends over 18 amino acids. CDR3 in amino acids: CASRNLILDRGLSYEQYF. The DNA for the CDR3 is TGTGCCAGTAGGAATTTAATACTGGACAGGGGGCTCTCCTACGAGCAGTACTTC.

This clonotype appeared a few times. This chain joins TRBV24-1 and TRBJ2-3; TRBD1 aligns across 7 bases. The trim removed 0 bases at V and 6 bases at J, leaving 5 bases unmatched. This CDR3 comprises 15 residues. Germline V CDR1 and CDR2: KGHDR, SFDVKD. The CDR3 sequence: CATSDLQGGEDTQYF. Here the CDR3 DNA reads TGTGCCACCAGTGATTTGCAAGGGGGCGAGGATACGCAGTATTTT.

There are many counts of this clonotype. V and J are TRBV5-5 and TRBJ1-1; D call uncertain. Trimming pared 5 bases from V and 0 bases from J, leaving 14 bases between. The CDR3 has 15 amino acids. Germline values: CDR1 SGHKS, CDR2 YYEKEE (reference sequence). The CDR3 DNA is TGTGCCAGCAGTCCGAGAGGCTTCATGAACACTGAAGCTTTCTTT. This codes for CASSPRGFMNTEAFF.

This clonotype has only a few counts. This chain connects TRBV12-3 or TRBV12-4 to TRBJ1-2; no firm D call. The CDR3 consists of 13 residues. Trimming shortened V by 2 bases and J by 4 bases, and 8 bases separated the two germline ends. In DNA, the CDR3 is TGTGCCAGCAGTTTAAGCCAGACCTATGGCTACACCTTC. It is translated as CASSLSQTYGYTF.

Concerning this clonotype: The junction departs from the called germline gene at one end, perhaps through a read error. The chain recombines TRBV7-6 with TRBJ2-3; 15 bases are a match to TRBD2. The CDR3 sequence is 15 residues long. Germline CDR1 and CDR2: SGHVS and FNYEAQ. In nucleotides, the CDR3 is TGTGCCAGCAGCCCACCGGGACTAGCGGGGGGCCAAAAGGATTTT. This translates into CASSPPGLAGGQKDF.

This clonotype was seen at least ten times. V is TRBV12-3 or TRBV12-4 and J is TRBJ2-3, with no clear D. The ends were cut back, 7 bases at V and 4 bases at J, with 12 bases in the middle. The CDR3 consists of 13 residues. In DNA, the CDR3 is TGTGCCAGCACCTCTTTTGCGTCAGATACGCAGTATTTT. It yields the protein CASTSFASDTQYF.

The table lists this clonotype with many counts. This chain uses TRBV3-1 with TRBJ2-3, with 8 bases fitting TRBD1. Trimming at V came to 0 bases and at J to 4 bases, leaving 6 bases not matched to a gene. Germline assignment: CDR1 LGHDT and CDR2 YNNKEL (reference sequence). This CDR3 is built from 16 residues. The CDR3 spells CASSQEWGTGPDTQYF. The DNA of the CDR3 is TGTGCCAGCAGCCAAGAATGGGGGACAGGACCAGATACGCAGTATTTT.

This clonotype was counted many times. The chain employs TRBV12-3 or TRBV12-4 and TRBJ2-5; 8 bases fit TRBD1. Trimming at V came to 5 bases and at J to 3 bases, leaving 11 bases not matched to a gene. This CDR3 contains 16 residues. CDR3 DNA sequence: TGTGCCAGCAGTCCCGGACAGGGTGGTAGCAAAGAGACCCAGTACTTC. It translates to CASSPGQGGSKETQYF.

This clonotype has a count of ten or more. The chain has TRBV29-1 and TRBJ2-2; the D is unclear. Trimming stripped 2 bases from V and 5 bases from J, with 6 bases between. This CDR3 has 12 amino acids. Germline V gene data show CDR1 as SQVTM and CDR2 as ANQGSEA. The chain's CDR3 is CSVELGTGELFF. CDR3 DNA: TGCAGCGTTGAACTAGGGACCGGGGAGCTGTTTTTT.

This clonotype was seen only a few times. This chain uses TRBV24-1 with TRBJ2-1; the D gene could be TRBD1 or TRBD2 (5 bases each). This CDR3 comprises 16 residues. V lost 5 bases to trimming and J lost 3 bases, with 16 bases between them. CDR1 and CDR2 from the germline V gene are KGHDR and SFDVKD. CDR3 in amino acids: CATSGPGPTNYNEQFF. The CDR3 region has the DNA TGTGCCACCAGTGGCCCGGGGCCGACGAACTACAATGAGCAGTTCTTC.

The CDR3 spells CASSYGTANYGYTF. CDR3 DNA sequence: TGTGCCAGCAGTTACGGGACAGCAAACTATGGCTACACCTTC. The V gene is TRBV6-5, the J gene TRBJ1-2; 7 positions agree with TRBD1. Per germline, CDR1 MNHEY and CDR2 SVGAGI. The CDR3 consists of 14 residues. V shed 2 bases and J 2 bases; nucleotides not matched to a gene: 2.

The gene calls are TRBV4-1 and TRBJ1-2; possibly TRBD1 for D (6 bases). The CDR3 is 13 amino acids. Trimming removed 4 bases from V and 6 bases from J, with 12 bases in between. Germline V lookup: CDR1 MGHRA, CDR2 YSYEKL. This chain's CDR3 is CASSPAGDNGYTF. The CDR3 DNA reads as TGCGCCAGCAGCCCGGCAGGGGATAATGGCTACACCTTC.

The chain employs TRBV6-2 or TRBV6-3 and TRBJ2-1; D gene uncertain. V lost 2 bases and J 0 bases, leaving 11 bases between the germline ends. Germline loops: CDR1 MNHEY, CDR2 SVGEGT. The CDR3 is made up of 16 amino acids. Here the CDR3 DNA reads TGTGCCAGCAGTTACGAGGTCCTGAGCTCCTACAATGAGCAGTTCTTC. It translates to CASSYEVLSSYNEQFF.

With respect to this clonotype: A clone one base away is much larger, so this may be a read error. The chain is built from TRBV4-2 and TRBJ2-1, with TRBD2 identical over 8 bases. The CDR3 has 18 amino acids. Germline-derived CDR1 and CDR2 are LGHNA and YNFKEQ. With 2 bases clipped from V and 4 bases from J, the junction kept 13 bases outside the gene matches. CDR3 DNA: TGTGCCAGCAGCCAAATCACTAACGGGGGGGCAAGGTACAATGAGCAGTTCTTC. This encodes CASSQITNGGARYNEQFF.

This clonotype was found a few times. The rearrangement uses TRBV10-3 and TRBJ2-3; a weak D match, TRBD2 (7 bases). The CDR3 is 18 amino acids. With 6 bases removed from V and 6 bases from J, the gap between germline ends came to 28 bases. CDR1 is ENHRY, CDR2 SYGVKD, per germline. CDR3 sequence: CAISLGGLRAGRADTQYF. As DNA, the CDR3 is TGTGCCATCAGCCTGGGGGGGCTTCGAGCGGGGAGGGCGGATACGCAGTATTTT.

The CDR3 bases are TGCGCCAGCAGCTTGACGCAACGAGGGGAGTTAGGGGAAGATACGCAGTATTTT. Its translation is CASSLTQRGELGEDTQYF. V and J are TRBV5-1 and TRBJ2-3; D is possibly TRBD1 or TRBD2 (5 bases each). Trimming removed 1 base at V and 5 bases at J, with 23 bases between. The germline CDR1 and CDR2 sequences are SGHRS and YFSETQ. CDR3 length: 18 residues.

This chain uses TRBV5-1 with TRBJ1-1; TRBD1 matches at 7 bases. Looked up from germline, CDR1 is SGHRS and CDR2 is YFSETQ. The CDR3 covers 16 residues. Trimming cost V 4 bases and J 1 base; bases outside gene matches: 10. The CDR3 here is CASSRTTGYSNTEAFF. CDR3 coding DNA: TGCGCCAGCAGCCGAACGACAGGGTACTCGAACACTGAAGCTTTCTTT.

The gene calls are TRBV6-2 or TRBV6-3 and TRBJ2-4; no clear D gene. The CDR3 runs to 14 residues. V was trimmed by 7 bases and J by 0 bases, leaving 10 bases between them. CDR1 and CDR2 (germline): MNHEY, SVGEGT. The CDR3 DNA follows: TGTGCCAGCACCCCGACAATAGCCAAAAACATTCAGTACTTC. Translating it yields CASTPTIAKNIQYF.

The chain employs TRBV9 and TRBJ1-2; D ambiguous. The V gene's germline CDR1 is SGDLS and CDR2 YYNGEE. Trimming took 1 base from V and 0 from J, leaving 10 bases between them. This CDR3 has 15 residues. For the CDR3, the DNA is TGTGCCAGCAGCGTAAATACATTGGCTAACTATGGCTACACCTTC. Translated: CASSVNTLANYGYTF.

The rearrangement joins TRBV20-1 to TRBJ2-1; D is ambiguous. CDR3 size: 17 residues. V was clipped by 0 bases and J by 2 bases, with 17 bases between them. Germline V CDR1 and CDR2: DFQATT, SNEGSKA (reference sequence). The DNA of the CDR3 is TGCAGTGCTAGAGAGAGTGGATACGAAGGCCCCTACAATGAGCAGTTCTTC. Protein: CSARESGYEGPYNEQFF.